This TCR beta chain was retrieved from a study of CD8 T cells in ankylosing spondylitis. Study-wide findings and caveats: Made up of under 10 highly homologous variants, a TCR beta motif appeared characteristic of ankylosing spondylitis blood. Disease-linked clones reportedly concentrated significantly in matched ankylosing spondylitis synovial fluid.

The CDR3 length is 16 residues. Trimming removed 2 bases from V and 4 bases from J; junction bases left unmatched: 11. TCRdb redid the calling of the 5' RACE reads with MiXCR, one entry per CDR3 protein. The sample records around 890,000 distinct CDR3 sequences, 10% to 15% being singletons. Comment on this clonotype: What it binds is not known.

This chain joins TRBV12-3 or TRBV12-4 and TRBJ2-7, with TRBD1 matching over 7 bases. The receptor comes from a male donor with ankylosing spondylitis. Sequenced material: blood, either unsorted or a sorted T cell fraction (not recorded which). As DNA, the CDR3 is TGTGCCAGCAGTTTACCCTCGGGGACAGAATTTTACGAGCAGTACTTC. It codes for CASSLPSGTEFYEQYF.